The 5 T cell receptor beta chains in this list originate from one sample, sequenced in a study of OX40 agonist ivuxolimab in advanced cancers. Profiling relied on immunoSEQ multiplex PCR, and the TCRdb table lists in-frame clones only, not all of them. The sample lists some 50,000 clones, around 86% seen once, with roughly an eighth in the top ten. The sequences come from CD4+ or CD8+ T cells sorted from blood, collected in a trial of the OX40 agonist ivuxolimab. The receptors were sampled from an adult with an advanced solid tumor such as melanoma, head and neck, liver or kidney cancer.

The chain is built from TRBV15 and TRBJ1-2; possibly TRBD1 for D (6 bases). V was trimmed by 3 bases and J by 8 bases, leaving 16 bases between them. The CDR3 length is 14 residues. CDR1 is LNHNV, CDR2 YYDKDF, per germline (reference sequence). The CDR3 loop is CATSRETGRWGYTF. DNA for the CDR3: TGTGCCACCAGCAGGGAAACAGGGCGGTGGGGCTACACCTTC.

On this clone: One end of the junction does not line up with germline, which may come from a read error. The gene calls are TRBV7-7 and TRBJ2-3; maybe TRBD2 (7 bases). The germline V gene encodes CDR1 SSHAT and CDR2 FNYEAQ (reference sequence). The CDR3 sequence is 17 residues long. The CDR3 reads CASSLAGGGDGTDTQYF. The CDR3 DNA follows: TGTGCTAGCAGCTTAGCTGGCGGGGGCGATGGAACAGATACGCAGTATTTT.

The V call is TRBV19, the J call TRBJ1-2; the D is unclear. CDR1 and CDR2 from the germline V gene are LNHDA and SQIVND (reference sequence). Trimming pared 3 bases from V and 3 bases from J, leaving 14 bases between. There are 15 residues in the CDR3. CDR3 sequence reads: CASSMEKRPHYGYTF. The CDR3, as DNA: TGTGCCAGTAGTATGGAGAAGCGACCTCACTATGGCTACACCTTC.

The rearrangement uses TRBV28 and TRBJ2-4, with 7 positions matching TRBD1. The CDR3 sequence is 14 residues long. Germline V gene data show CDR1 as MDHEN and CDR2 as SYDVKM. J gave up 8 bases and V 5 bases, and 9 bases lay outside the gene matches. Here the CDR3 DNA reads TGTGCCAGCAGTCCTAGACAGGGTCTGGACATTCAGTACTTC. Its protein is CASSPRQGLDIQYF.

V is TRBV10-3 and J is TRBJ2-5; no reliable D call. The DNA end lines up better with TRBJ2-7; the J call may be wrong. The CDR3 consists of 13 residues. Germline CDR1 is ENHRY and CDR2 is SYGVKD. The CDR3: CAISAPRTYEQYF. In DNA form, the CDR3 reads TGTGCCATCAGCGCCCCTAGGACCTACGAGCAGTACTTC.